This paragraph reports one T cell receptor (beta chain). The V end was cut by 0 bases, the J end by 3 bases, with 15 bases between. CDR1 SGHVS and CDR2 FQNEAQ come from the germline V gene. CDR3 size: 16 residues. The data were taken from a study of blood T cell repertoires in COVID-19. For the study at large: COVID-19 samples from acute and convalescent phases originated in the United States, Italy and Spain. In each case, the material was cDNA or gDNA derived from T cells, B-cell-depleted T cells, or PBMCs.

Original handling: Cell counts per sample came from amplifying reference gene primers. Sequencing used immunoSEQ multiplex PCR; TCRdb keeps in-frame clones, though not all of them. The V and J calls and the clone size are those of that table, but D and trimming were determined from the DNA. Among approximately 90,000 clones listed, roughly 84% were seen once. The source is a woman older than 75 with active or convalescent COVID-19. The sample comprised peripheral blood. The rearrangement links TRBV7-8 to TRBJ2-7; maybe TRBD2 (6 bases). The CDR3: CASSLAFPSAGYEQYF. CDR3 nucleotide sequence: TGTGCCAGCAGCTTAGCTTTCCCTAGCGCGGGCTACGAGCAGTACTTC.